This T cell receptor beta chain was sequenced in a study of blood T cell repertoires in COVID-19. Study at large: The United States, Italy and Spain provided the acute and convalescent COVID-19 samples. The cDNA or gDNA used as material had been derived from T cells, B-cell-depleted T cells, or PBMCs.

Across 20 to 25 US areas, participants ranged in age from roughly 18 to 89 years. Among Cohort 3 donors, those recovered had two negative PCRs, clearance, or symptom resolution. The method was immunoSEQ multiplex PCR; TCRdb's version includes in-frame clones alone and lacks a portion of them. The table has more than 350,000 clones, approximately 92% seen once; the top ten hold around 1%. Germline CDR1 is SGHTA and CDR2 is FQGNSA. The CDR3 spans 16 residues. V lost 5 bases, J lost 6 bases, and 12 bases stayed unmatched. The sequence was obtained from a man aged 18 to 29 who had recovered from COVID-19. The V call is TRBV7-2, the J call TRBJ2-7; 11 nucleotides agree with TRBD2. Sample: PBMCs or T cells enriched from blood (not recorded which). CDR3 region: CASSPRPGTSGVEQYF. CDR3 bases: TGTGCCAGCAGCCCACGTCCTGGGACTAGCGGTGTCGAGCAGTACTTC.